Included here is one T cell receptor (beta chain) sequence, with context. Per the original data handling: Reference gene primer amplification gave nucleated cell count estimates. Clones were sequenced by immunoSEQ multiplex PCR, and TCRdb holds only the in-frame ones, with some missing. D and trimming were read from the DNA, whereas the V and J calls and clone size are those reported in that table. This sample yields over 95,000 clones, of which approximately 84% are seen a single time; approximately 15% belongs to the top ten. This record belongs to a study of blood T cell repertoires in COVID-19. For the study at large: Both acute and convalescent COVID-19 samples were obtained from the United States, Italy and Spain. The cDNA or gDNA used as material had been derived from T cells, B-cell-depleted T cells, or PBMCs.

The V gene lost 3 bases and the J gene lost 2 bases, with 10 bases spanning the gap. Germline V CDR1 and CDR2: MNHNS, SASEGT. CDR3 size: 14 residues. The chain recombines TRBV6-1 with TRBJ1-2; D ambiguous. This clonotype was obtained from a woman aged 60-70 years with acute or convalescent COVID-19. The specimen was peripheral blood. The CDR3 nucleotides are TGTGCCAGCAGTGACGGGGTGGGAAACTATGGCTACACCTTC. The encoded protein is CASSDGVGNYGYTF.